These 18 T cell receptor beta chains were all obtained from the same sample, sequenced in a study of blood T cell repertoires in COVID-19. Libraries were prepared by immunoSEQ multiplex PCR; TCRdb keeps only in-frame clonotypes and omits some of them. This sample has about 170,000 clones, with over 80% found just once. Sequenced: peripheral blood. These receptors originate from a woman older than 75 with COVID-19, enrolled during active disease.

The rearrangement links TRBV28 to TRBJ1-1; unclear D gene. Germline CDR1 MDHEN, CDR2 SYDVKM. The V end lost 3 bases, the J end lost 6 bases, and 11 bases lay between the germline ends. The CDR3 is 13 residues long. CDR3 in amino acids: CASSLPEQSEAFF. CDR3 DNA: TGTGCCAGCAGTTTGCCGGAACAGTCTGAAGCTTTCTTT.

The V gene is TRBV11-2, the J gene TRBJ1-2; D might be TRBD1 (6 bases). There are 13 residues in the CDR3. Trimming took off 5 bases at V and 3 bases at J, with 10 bases between the two ends. Germline V gives CDR1 SGHAT, CDR2 FQNNGV. The CDR3 reads CASSVRTDYGYTF. CDR3 nucleotide sequence: TGTGCCAGCAGCGTCCGGACAGACTATGGCTACACCTTC.

This chain joins TRBV5-6 and TRBJ1-5; D might be TRBD1 (6 bases). CDR1 SGHDT and CDR2 YYEEEE come from the germline V gene. V shed 0 bases and J shed 4 bases, with 8 bases lying between them. The CDR3 loop spans 14 amino acids. The CDR3: CASSLAGTNQPQHF. The CDR3 DNA reads as TGTGCCAGCAGCTTGGCCGGGACAAATCAGCCCCAGCATTTT.

The chain joins TRBV5-1 to TRBJ2-5; 7 nucleotides match TRBD1. The V gene's germline CDR1 is SGHRS and CDR2 YFSETQ. This CDR3 has 15 residues. V was pared by 4 bases and J by 2 bases, with 8 bases of the junction left unmatched. The CDR3 reads CASSPTPGGQETQYF. Written as DNA, the CDR3 is TGCGCCAGCAGCCCCACCCCAGGGGGACAAGAGACCCAGTACTTC.

This clone occurred a few times. The chain uses TRBV6-6 and TRBJ2-1; D is perhaps TRBD1 (5 bases). The CDR3 sequence is 13 residues long. Germline V gives CDR1 MNHNY, CDR2 SVGAGI (reference sequence). V lost 6 bases to trimming and J lost 9 bases, with 15 bases between them. The CDR3 protein is CASSPRGPGEQFF. CDR3 DNA: TGTGCCAGCAGCCCAAGGGGCCCGGGTGAGCAGTTCTTC.

The chain links TRBV7-3 to TRBJ2-1, with 10 bases lining up with TRBD2. The CDR3 runs 15 residues. Trimming at V came to 2 bases and at J to 5 bases, leaving 3 bases not matched to a gene. CDR1 and CDR2 (germline): SGHTA, FQGTGA. The CDR3: CASSLVAGGNNEQFF. The CDR3 nucleotides are TGTGCCAGCAGCTTAGTAGCGGGGGGAAACAATGAGCAGTTCTTC.

There are a few counts of this clone. The chain carries TRBV5-5 and TRBJ2-7; maybe TRBD1 (6 bases). Trimming took off 5 bases at V and 1 base at J, with 16 bases between the two ends. Germline V CDR1 and CDR2: SGHKS, YYEKEE (reference sequence). This CDR3 is 15 amino acids long. CDR3 sequence (DNA): TGTGCCAGCAGGCGACCGACAGGATCATCCTACGAGCAGTACTTC. It is translated as CASRRPTGSSYEQYF.

This rearrangement joins TRBV18 to TRBJ1-4; 7 nucleotides line up with TRBD1. CDR3 length: 14 amino acids. With 5 bases clipped from V and 8 bases from J, the junction kept 8 bases outside the gene matches. CDR1 is KGHSH and CDR2 is LQKENI in the germline V gene. CDR3: CASSVRQGNEKLFF. The CDR3 nucleotides read TGTGCCAGCTCAGTACGACAGGGAAACGAAAAACTGTTTTTT.

Written as DNA, the CDR3 is TGTGCCAGCAGCCAGACGGGGACAACTAATGAAAAACTGTTTTTT. This sequence encodes CASSQTGTTNEKLFF. The chain joins TRBV3-1 (or the pseudogene TRBV3-2) to TRBJ1-4, with D unresolved. Germline CDR1 LGHDT, CDR2 YNNKEL (reference sequence). The germline V and J ends were trimmed by 3 bases and 0 bases, with 8 bases remaining between them. The CDR3 sequence is 15 residues long.

This chain connects TRBV5-4 to TRBJ2-5; 7 positions match TRBD2. Germline V gene data show CDR1 as SGHNT and CDR2 as YYREEE (reference sequence). V was pared by 3 bases and J by 3 bases, with 2 bases of the junction left unmatched. The CDR3 loop spans 13 amino acids. This CDR3 reads CASSSGLEETQYF. CDR3 sequence (DNA): TGTGCCAGCAGCTCAGGACTAGAAGAGACCCAGTACTTC.

This chain connects TRBV7-9 to TRBJ1-2, with D unresolved. V was trimmed by 3 bases and J by 2 bases, leaving 7 bases between them. Germline V CDR1 and CDR2: SEHNR, FQNEAQ (reference sequence). This CDR3 spans 13 amino acids. CDR3 in amino acids: CASSLFSNYGYTF. CDR3 nucleotide sequence: TGTGCCAGCAGCTTGTTCTCCAACTATGGCTACACCTTC.

The rearrangement links TRBV5-1 to TRBJ1-1; D unclear. Germline V gene data show CDR1 as SGHRS and CDR2 as YFSETQ. With 2 bases removed from V and 6 bases from J, the gap between germline ends came to 14 bases. The CDR3 spans 14 residues. The CDR3 sequence is CASSLISGGPEAFF. The CDR3, as DNA: TGCGCCAGCAGCTTAATCTCCGGCGGCCCTGAAGCTTTCTTT.

The chain has TRBV2 and TRBJ1-5, with 7 bases that match TRBD1. Per the germline V gene, CDR1 is SNHLY and CDR2 is FYNNEI. The CDR3 spans 13 residues. Losses at the gene ends were 11 bases for V and 5 bases for J; bases not matched to a gene: 9. The CDR3 DNA follows: TGTGCCGCCCGACAGGGCTGGGATCAGCCCCAGCATTTT. Encoded protein: CAARQGWDQPQHF.

The V and J genes are TRBV5-4 and TRBJ2-5, with TRBD2 identical over 12 bases. V lost 4 bases, J lost 5 bases, and 6 bases stayed unmatched. The CDR3 consists of 15 residues. Germline loops: CDR1 SGHNT, CDR2 YYREEE (reference sequence). The CDR3 is CASSQTSGSRETQYF. CDR3 DNA: TGTGCCAGCAGCCAGACTAGCGGGAGTAGGGAGACCCAGTACTTC.

The chain employs TRBV7-2 and TRBJ1-4; D unclear. The germline V gene encodes CDR1 SGHTA and CDR2 FQGNSA. This CDR3 region has 13 residues. Trimming removed 6 bases at V and 8 bases at J, with 13 bases between. CDR3 loop: CASSNRRVEKLFF. CDR3 sequence (DNA): TGTGCCAGCAGTAACCGCCGGGTCGAAAAACTGTTTTTT.

This clone has a single count. This rearrangement joins TRBV5-6 to TRBJ2-7; D unresolved. V was clipped by 4 bases and J by 1 base, with 18 bases between them. The CDR3 has 16 amino acids. Per germline, CDR1 SGHDT and CDR2 YYEEEE. The CDR3 reads CASSAPGRRWSYEQYF. The CDR3 DNA follows: TGTGCCAGCAGCGCCCCTGGGCGTCGCTGGTCCTACGAGCAGTACTTC.

Only a few counts were recorded for this clone. The chain carries TRBV14 and TRBJ1-2, with a possible D match to TRBD1 (6 bases). The V end lost 0 bases, the J end lost 7 bases, and 12 bases lay between the germline ends. CDR1 and CDR2 (germline): SGHDN, FVKESK. This CDR3 is 14 amino acids long. The CDR3 reads CASSQDQGKAGYTF. DNA for the CDR3: TGTGCCAGCAGCCAAGATCAGGGGAAGGCTGGCTACACCTTC.

A single count supports this clone. The chain is built from TRBV6-1 and TRBJ1-2; TRBD1 might be the D (6 bases). V gave up 2 bases and J gave up 8 bases, with 12 bases separating them. The CDR3 has 13 residues. From germline, CDR1 is MNHNS and CDR2 SASEGT. The CDR3 here is CASSERGGRGYTF. CDR3 nucleotides: TGTGCCAGCAGTGAACGTGGGGGCCGCGGCTACACCTTC.